A single count supports the clone carrying this TCR beta chain. Its antigen is currently unknown. A read error is possible here, since a much larger clone lies one base away. In germline, CDR1 is DFQATT, CDR2 SNEGSKA (reference sequence). The CDR3 length is 15 residues. The data were taken from a study of blood T cells in healthy people across ages. The study's findings and limits: Higher diversity, along with more naive CD4+ cells, distinguished long-lived donors from aged donors.

A second roughly 7 to 11 cycle PCR used barcoded and J-beta primers. TCRdb used MiXCR to reprocess the 5' RACE reads, holding one entry per CDR3 protein. This table has roughly 790,000 distinct CDR3 sequences, roughly 47% appearing once. This chain uses TRBV20-1 with TRBJ2-4, with TRBD2 as a possible D gene (6 bases). This receptor was identified in a woman in her fifties or sixties in good health. Sequencing was done on a sample of blood. The CDR3 protein is CGARDGGDSKNIQYF. CDR3 nucleotides: TGCGGTGCTAGAGATGGAGGGGACTCCAAAAACATTCAGTACTTC.